This TCR beta chain was retrieved from a study of neurological immune-mediated disorders. Each TCR transcript was tagged with a 10-nucleotide random UMI during 5'RACE. TCRdb passed the 5' RACE reads through MiXCR, listing each CDR3 protein once. The profile shows approximately 40,000 distinct CDR3 sequences, roughly 12% of them singletons. Study results and limitations: The greatest degree of TCR clonal expansion was observed in HTLV-1-associated myelopathy, with the lowest in multiple sclerosis, below that of healthy controls.

Per germline, CDR1 SGHRS and CDR2 YFSETQ. The CDR3 runs 13 residues. The trim removed 6 bases at V and 6 bases at J, leaving 7 bases unmatched. This clonotype was observed at least ten times. The antigen is not known. The unsorted libraries were prepared from 2 million PBMCs (stored at -80 C). The rearrangement uses TRBV5-1 and TRBJ2-7, with TRBD2 matching over 9 bases. Sequencing input: PBMCs. This receptor was taken from a female donor in good health. In nucleotides, the CDR3 is TGCGCCAGCACGACTGGCGGGGGGGGCGAGCAGTACTTC. Protein product: CASTTGGGGEQYF.